The entry below describes one T cell receptor beta chain. Its antigen is still unknown. There are no base qualities to consult, and no much larger clone falls within one base. The data were taken from a study of blood T cell repertoires in COVID-19 (dated by TCRdb to the early 2020s). In the study overall: Samples covering the acute and convalescent phases of COVID-19 were provided by collaborators in the United States, Italy and Spain. A de-identified subject ID, COVID-19 status, age in years and sex were almost always included in the sample metadata. The material from the prospective study consisted of cDNA or gDNA derived from T cells, B-cell-depleted T cells, or PBMCs. HLA class I and class II types, where available, came from metadata supplied by the sample provider rather than from assay-based typing. The samples were drawn from the first 160 participants of the ongoing ImmuneRACE study and from 950 to 1,500 subjects provided by 6 global collaborators. The dataset comprised deeply sampled blood TCRbeta repertoires from subjects exposed to, actively infected with, or recovered from COVID-19. The repertoires were made available in a free public database intended to serve as a resource for research on the immune response to SARS-CoV-2.

The paper as a whole reports these results and caveats: The amount of clinical and demographic metadata varied by source and participant and was provided uncurated.

The germline V gene (reference sequence) specifies LGHDT as CDR1 and YNNKEL as CDR2. Trimming accounts for 2 bases at V and 5 bases at J, while the number of junction bases matched to no gene is 3. The CDR3, cysteine through phenylalanine, is 14 amino acids long. The read is trimmed to its CDR3 DNA, 42 bases read in frame from base 1. Each collaborating institution followed its own protocols to collect whole blood in K2EDTA tubes. For TCRbeta analysis, collaborator samples were shipped as frozen whole blood, as isolated PBMCs, or as DNA extracted from either sample type. The immunoSEQ Assay, a bias-controlled multiplex PCR, was used to amplify TCRbeta CDR3 regions from genomic DNA. As for the original processing: The number of nucleated cells in each sample was estimated by amplification of reference gene primers within the assay. To quantify the absolute abundance of each unique TCRbeta CDR3 rearrangement, sequence reads were collapsed and filtered. For each sample, productive Simpson clonality was calculated as the square root of Simpson's diversity index over productive rearrangements. This immuneACCESS table, as held by TCRdb, lists in-frame sequences with V and J called but not all clones. Of the missing ones, under half trace to an unresolved V gene in checked studies; the others have no known cause. V and J calls and clone size come straight from that table; D and trimming were deduced from the DNA. The sample table contains over 300,000 clones; only one count was recorded for roughly 82% of them. The ten largest clones take up around 1.5% of the sample.

What was sequenced was peripheral blood. The chain is assembled from TRBV3-1 (or the pseudogene TRBV3-2) and TRBJ2-7; 10 junctional bases match TRBD2. The receptor was derived from a woman aged 50 to 60 with acute or convalescent COVID-19. The CDR3 region has the sequence CASSQSLAGNEQYF. The DNA reads TGTGCCAGCAGCCAATCACTAGCGGGAAACGAGCAGTACTTC.